These 32 T cell receptor beta chains originate from one sample sequenced in a study of HIV-infected patients and healthy controls. One entry per CDR3 protein results from TCRdb running MiXCR on the 5' RACE reads. The sample includes roughly 70,000 distinct CDR3 sequences, approximately 16% of them seen just once. The sequencing input was CD4+ T cells from blood. The receptors stem from a human donor in good health.

Ten or more counts support this clonotype. This chain connects TRBV2 to TRBJ2-1, with unresolved D. The CDR3 has 12 amino acids. Germline V lookup: CDR1 SNHLY, CDR2 FYNNEI. Trimming took 5 bases from V and 6 from J, leaving 8 bases between them. The CDR3 bases are TGTGCCAGCAGTAAGGACGGCAATGAGCAGTTCTTC. As protein: CASSKDGNEQFF.

J is TRBJ1-5 and V is TRBV18; TRBD1 matches 7 bases. There are 17 residues in the CDR3. The germline V gene has CDR1 KGHSH and CDR2 LQKENI. V gave up 4 bases and J gave up 4 bases; unmatched junction bases: 13. As DNA, the CDR3 is TGTGCCAGCTCACGGAGTTCAGGGGGTGGTTCGAATCAGCCCCAGCATTTT. It yields the protein CASSRSSGGGSNQPQHF. Full variable domain (rest looked up from reference TRBV18 and TRBJ1-5): NAGVMQNPRHLVRRRGQEARLRCSPMKGHSHVYWYRQLPEEGLKFMVYLQKENIIDESGMPKERFSAEFPKEGPSILRIQQVVRGDSAAYFCASSRSSGGGSNQPQHFGDGTRLSIL.

The J gene is TRBJ1-2, the V gene TRBV2, with 8 positions matching TRBD1. Germline values: CDR1 SNHLY, CDR2 FYNNEI. V lost 4 bases and J lost 7; bases outside the gene matches: 5. This CDR3 has 13 amino acids. The chain's CDR3 is CASSVQGAVGYTF. The CDR3 DNA reads as TGTGCCAGCAGTGTTCAGGGGGCAGTTGGCTACACCTTC.

The sample holds many counts of this clonotype. This rearrangement joins TRBV20-1 to TRBJ1-5; D remains ambiguous. Germline V lookup: CDR1 DFQATT, CDR2 SNEGSKA (reference sequence). V dropped 4 bases and J dropped 3 bases, with 10 bases sitting between them. The CDR3 covers 13 residues. DNA of the CDR3: TGCAGTGCTATACGGTCCTACAATCAGCCCCAGCATTTT. This gives the protein CSAIRSYNQPQHF.

This clonotype was observed a few times. CDR3 sequence reads: CSAPLPKIGDTQYF. CDR3 DNA: TGCAGTGCTCCCTTGCCCAAAATCGGCGATACGCAGTATTTT. The rearrangement uses TRBV20-1 and TRBJ2-3; D ambiguous. Trimming left V 5 bases short and J 6 bases short, with 18 bases between. This CDR3 region has 14 residues. Germline CDR1 DFQATT, CDR2 SNEGSKA (reference sequence).

This clonotype was observed at least ten times. The V call is TRBV27, the J call TRBJ2-3; 7 bases fit TRBD2. CDR1 MNHEY and CDR2 SMNVEV come from the germline V gene (reference sequence). Losses at the gene ends were 5 bases for V and 4 bases for J; bases not matched to a gene: 3. The CDR3 has 13 residues. The CDR3 coding sequence is TGTGCCAGCAGTACCCTAGCGGCAGATACGCAGTATTTT. This encodes CASSTLAADTQYF.

This chain links TRBV6-5 with TRBJ2-7; D gene ambiguous. The ends were cut back, 6 bases at V and 3 bases at J, with 12 bases in the middle. This CDR3 region has 13 residues. Looked up from germline, CDR1 is MNHEY and CDR2 is SVGAGI. The chain's CDR3 is CASRVTTNYEQYF. The DNA for the CDR3 is TGTGCCAGCAGGGTCACTACCAACTACGAGCAGTACTTC.

This clonotype turned up a few times. This chain uses TRBV3-1 with TRBJ2-1; 11 positions match TRBD2. Germline-derived CDR1 and CDR2 are LGHDT and YNNKEL (reference sequence). The junction had 15 bases not matched to a gene; V was cut back by 1 base and J by 4 bases. This CDR3 comprises 20 residues. The CDR3 bases are TGTGCCAGCAGCCAAGTGAGTAGCGGGAGGGCCAAGGGGCTTTACAATGAGCAGTTCTTC. The encoded protein is CASSQVSSGRAKGLYNEQFF.

At least ten counts were recorded for this clonotype. V gene TRBV7-9 combines with J gene TRBJ1-2; the D gene is possibly TRBD1 (6 bases). Germline loops: CDR1 SEHNR, CDR2 FQNEAQ (reference sequence). V was pared by 1 base and J by 2 bases, with 11 bases between. The length of the CDR3 is 15 residues. CDR3 nucleotides: TGTGCCAGCAGCTTAGGGGACAACCGAAACTATGGCTACACCTTC. Translating it yields CASSLGDNRNYGYTF. Supplemented by reference TRBV7-9 and TRBJ1-2, the full variable domain reads DTGVSQNPRHKITKRGQNVTFRCDPISEHNRLYWYRQTLGQGPEFLTYFQNEAQLEKSRLLSDRFSAERPKGSFSTLEIQRTEQGDSAMYLCASSLGDNRNYGYTFGSGTRLTVV.

This clonotype was counted at least ten times. The V gene is TRBV12-3 or TRBV12-4, the J gene TRBJ1-4; 7 bases match TRBD1. The CDR3 extends over 14 amino acids. Losses at the gene ends were 3 bases for V and 8 bases for J; bases not matched to a gene: 6. CDR3 amino acids: CASSLGQMVEKLFF. DNA for the CDR3: TGTGCCAGCAGTTTGGGACAGATGGTCGAAAAACTGTTTTTT.

This clonotype was recorded at least ten times. This sequence joins TRBV28 and TRBJ1-1, with D perhaps matching TRBD1 (5 bases). Germline CDR1 is MDHEN and CDR2 is SYDVKM. The CDR3 is 12 residues long. V lost 5 bases and J lost 8, with 12 bases in between. This CDR3 reads CASSPLGDEAFF. DNA of the CDR3: TGTGCCAGCAGTCCTCTAGGGGACGAAGCTTTCTTT.

This clonotype was found many times. The chain couples TRBV10-3 to TRBJ2-7; D gene unclear. V was cut by 0 bases and J by 6 bases, with 6 bases left in between. The germline CDR1 and CDR2 sequences are ENHRY and SYGVKD. The length of the CDR3 is 12 residues. CDR3 bases: TGTGCCATCAGTGAGTCGAAGGCCGAGCAGTACTTC. Translation: CAISESKAEQYF.

The rearrangement links TRBV12-3 or TRBV12-4 to TRBJ2-1; a possible D gene is TRBD1 (6 bases). The V end lost 0 bases, the J end lost 7 bases, and 10 bases lay between the germline ends. The CDR3 length is 14 residues. The CDR3 coding sequence is TGTGCCAGCAGTTTAGCTTTCAGGGGAAATGAGCAGTTCTTC. This encodes CASSLAFRGNEQFF.

A remark on this clonotype: A much larger clone lies one base from this, so it may be a read error. V usage is TRBV6-5 and J usage is TRBJ1-5; no definite D call. The CDR3 runs 13 residues. The germline CDR1 and CDR2 sequences are MNHEY and SVGAGI. CDR3 DNA sequence: TGTGCCAGCAGTTATAGGGCCAATCAGCCCCGGCATTTT. Translated: CASSYRANQPRHF.

This clonotype was detected only once. The rearrangement joins TRBV20-1 to TRBJ2-7, with TRBD1 matching over 9 bases. Germline V gives CDR1 DFQATT, CDR2 SNEGSKA (reference sequence). The CDR3 loop spans 13 amino acids. The trim removed 2 bases at V and 4 bases at J, leaving 3 bases unmatched. This CDR3 reads CSARPGQGYEQYF. The CDR3 DNA follows: TGCAGTGCTAGACCGGGACAGGGATACGAGCAGTACTTC.

The chain carries TRBV29-1 and TRBJ1-3; D uncertain. Trimming shortened V by 4 bases and J by 3 bases, and 10 bases separated the two germline ends. This CDR3 has 13 residues. Per the germline V gene, CDR1 is SQVTM and CDR2 is ANQGSEA. CDR3 sequence reads: CSVASQGGNTIYF. The CDR3, as DNA: TGCAGCGTTGCCAGTCAAGGTGGAAACACCATATATTTT.

This clonotype was seen repeatedly, ten times or more. The genes are TRBV4-3 and TRBJ2-3; D is undetermined. Germline V gives CDR1 LGHNA, CDR2 YSLEER. The V end lost 0 bases, the J end lost 6 bases, and 10 bases lay between the germline ends. This CDR3 is built from 14 residues. CDR3 sequence reads: CASSQDLSRDTQYF. The CDR3 DNA reads as TGCGCCAGCAGCCAAGATCTGAGCAGGGATACGCAGTATTTT.

The table lists this clonotype with a few counts. This chain links TRBV24-1 with TRBJ2-7; D is possibly TRBD2 (5 bases). Trimming pared 5 bases from V and 1 base from J, leaving 5 bases between. CDR1 and CDR2 (germline): KGHDR, SFDVKD. There are 12 residues in the CDR3. The CDR3 loop is CATSAGSYEQYF. The CDR3 DNA reads TGTGCCACCAGTGCGGGGTCCTACGAGCAGTACTTC.

This clonotype turned up a few times. This sequence joins TRBV12-3 or TRBV12-4 and TRBJ2-1; 7 bases match TRBD1. The V segment lost 5 bases and the J segment 3 bases; nucleotides outside the gene matches: 7. The CDR3 extends over 15 amino acids. Here the CDR3 reads CASSRQGENYNEQFF. For the CDR3, the DNA is TGTGCCAGCAGTCGACAGGGAGAGAACTACAATGAGCAGTTCTTC.

There are a few counts of this clonotype. The chain links TRBV5-1 to TRBJ2-3; 9 nucleotides match TRBD2. There are 17 residues in the CDR3. Germline CDR1 and CDR2: SGHRS and YFSETQ. Trimming removed 2 bases from V and 6 bases from J; junction bases left unmatched: 13. The CDR3 nucleotides read TGCGCCAGCAGCTTCTCGGCGAATAGCGGGAGTTTGGATACGCAGTATTTT. Translating it yields CASSFSANSGSLDTQYF.

The chain uses TRBV6-5 and TRBJ2-7, with a weak D call TRBD1 (7 bases). V was cut by 5 bases and J by 8 bases, with 19 bases left in between. The CDR3 is 14 amino acids. From germline, CDR1 is MNHEY and CDR2 SVGAGI. The CDR3 DNA is TGTGCCAGCAGTCCCCTCGGAGGGGGCGGAAAGCAGTACTTC. Its protein product is CASSPLGGGGKQYF.

This chain links TRBV7-2 with TRBJ1-5, with D unresolved. Germline V lookup: CDR1 SGHTA, CDR2 FQGNSA. The CDR3 is 13 amino acids. Trimming left V 3 bases short and J 4 bases short, with 7 bases between. CDR3 in DNA: TGTGCCAGCAGCTTCCTAGGGAATCAGCCCCAGCATTTT. Its translation is CASSFLGNQPQHF.

This clonotype showed up just a few times. This rearrangement joins TRBV7-2 to TRBJ2-1, with a weak D call TRBD1 (6 bases). There are 13 residues in the CDR3. Deletions cut 0 bases from V and 8 bases from J, with 8 bases between. Per the germline V gene, CDR1 is SGHTA and CDR2 is FQGNSA. As DNA, the CDR3 is TGTGCCAGCAGCTTAGCGCAGGGGTATGAGCAGTTCTTC. Translated, it gives CASSLAQGYEQFF.

The sample holds many counts of this clonotype. V is TRBV11-3 and J is TRBJ1-1, with D perhaps matching TRBD1 (5 bases). The V gene's germline CDR1 is SGHNT and CDR2 YENEEA. Trimming left V 7 bases short and J 5 bases short, with 14 bases between. The CDR3 is 13 residues long. The DNA of the CDR3 is TGTGCCAGCACAGCCGGGGGTGAGACTGAAGCTTTCTTT. Its protein is CASTAGGETEAFF. Using reference TRBV11-3 and TRBJ1-1 for the parts outside the CDR3, the full variable domain is EAGVVQSPRYKIIEKKQPVAFWCNPISGHNTLYWYLQNLGQGPELLIRYENEEAVDDSQLPKDRFSAERLKGVDSTLKIQPAELGDSAVYLCASTAGGETEAFFGQGTRLTVV.

This clonotype was recorded at least ten times. The chain joins TRBV7-2 to TRBJ2-3; possibly TRBD1 for D (6 bases). CDR3 length equals 15 residues. In germline, CDR1 is SGHTA, CDR2 FQGNSA. Deletions cut 3 bases from V and 6 bases from J, with 16 bases between. Here the CDR3 reads CASSLDRRTRDTQYF. For the CDR3, the DNA is TGTGCCAGCAGCTTGGACAGACGAACGAGGGATACGCAGTATTTT.

This clonotype has at least ten counts. J is TRBJ2-7 and V is TRBV11-2; 12 nucleotides match TRBD1. V was clipped by 1 base and J by 5 bases; unmatched bases: 3. The CDR3 is made up of 15 amino acids. Germline lookup yields CDR1 SGHAT and CDR2 FQNNGV. DNA of the CDR3: TGTGCCAGCAGCTTAGGAGGGACAGGGGGCCACGAGCAGTACTTC. Residues: CASSLGGTGGHEQYF. The full variable domain, in which reference TRBV11-2 and TRBJ2-7 provide the parts outside the CDR3, is EAGVAQSPRYKIIEKRQSVAFWCNPISGHATLYWYQQILGQGPKLLIQFQNNGVVDDSQLPKDRFSAERLKGVDSTLKIQPAKLEDSAVYLCASSLGGTGGHEQYFGPGTRLTVT.

This clonotype has a handful of counts. The chain uses TRBV27 and TRBJ2-1; the match to TRBD2 covers 7 bases. The CDR3 is 13 residues long. In germline, CDR1 is MNHEY, CDR2 SMNVEV (reference sequence). Germline trimming cut 2 bases from V and 15 bases from J; bases unmatched to any gene: 10. This CDR3 is CASSLINQGGVFF. In DNA form, the CDR3 reads TGTGCCAGCAGTTTAATTAATCAGGGAGGGGTGTTCTTC.

The chain links TRBV30 to TRBJ2-7, with a possible D match to TRBD2 (5 bases). This CDR3 comprises 12 residues. Germline V gives CDR1 GTSNPN, CDR2 SVGIG (reference sequence). V lost 2 bases and J lost 3, with 8 bases in between. This CDR3 reads CAWSIGIYEQYF. CDR3 sequence (DNA): TGTGCCTGGAGTATCGGGATCTACGAGCAGTACTTC.

The rearrangement joins TRBV11-3 to TRBJ2-2; a possible D gene is TRBD1 (6 bases). With 3 bases removed from V and 6 bases from J, the gap between germline ends came to 14 bases. Germline V lookup: CDR1 SGHNT, CDR2 YENEEA. The CDR3 sequence is 15 residues long. CDR3 sequence: CASSLEQGLPGELFF. The CDR3 bases are TGTGCCAGCAGCTTGGAACAGGGCCTGCCCGGGGAGCTGTTTTTT.

This clonotype was counted only a few times. CDR3 sequence (DNA): TGTGCCAGCAGCTTAGCGGACAGCCCCTACGAGCAGTACTTC. It yields the protein CASSLADSPYEQYF. The chain recombines TRBV7-2 with TRBJ2-7, with D possibly matching TRBD1 (6 bases). V lost 0 bases to trimming and J lost 2 bases, with 8 bases between them. Looked up from germline, CDR1 is SGHTA and CDR2 is FQGNSA. There are 14 residues in the CDR3.

This clonotype has only a few counts. The chain recombines TRBV19 with TRBJ1-1, with D hard to call. V shed 7 bases and J shed 0 bases, with 6 bases lying between them. The CDR3 has 12 residues. Germline CDR1 reads LNHDA; CDR2 reads SQIVND (reference sequence). This CDR3 is CASKQMNTEAFF. Here the CDR3 DNA reads TGTGCCAGTAAACAGATGAACACTGAAGCTTTCTTT.

This sequence joins TRBV10-3 and TRBJ2-5, with 10 bases lining up with TRBD1. Trimming took 4 bases from V and 2 from J; bases not matched to a gene: 4. The CDR3 is 15 amino acids. CDR1 and CDR2 (germline): ENHRY, SYGVKD. The CDR3 nucleotides read TGTGCCATCAGTGCTGGACAGGGGGATCAAGAGACCCAGTACTTC. Translation gives CAISAGQGDQETQYF.